This is a list of T cell receptor beta chains from one sample in a study of early T cells in non-severe SARS-CoV-2 infection. TCRdb reprocessed the 5' RACE reads with MiXCR, giving one entry per CDR3 protein. This sample carries more than 65,000 distinct CDR3 sequences, more than 3.5% of them seen once, and the ten largest clones take approximately 3.7%. The sequences come from whole blood, collected at baseline. The origin of the receptors is an adult who was a healthcare worker with PCR-confirmed SARS-CoV-2 infection or an uninfected control (not recorded which). The donor label of this sample is uncertain. Both conserved end residues are part of each CDR3. A D gene is named only where the DNA matches it firmly. Clone size is stated in some rows and not others, as once, few, many or a class when expanded.

CDR3,DNA,D,size,V,J
CASSTGFGGELFF,TGTGCCAGTAGTACGGGGTTTGGCGGGGAGCTGTTTTTT,.,.,TRBV19,TRBJ2-2
CASTPSPSWAPAGEQYF,TGTGCCAGCACCCCTAGTCCCAGCTGGGCCCCCGCCGGCGAGCAGTACTTC,.,.,TRBV7-2,TRBJ2-7
CASSYIRERLGSYNSPLHF,TGTGCCAGCAGTTACATCAGGGAACGGCTTGGCTCCTATAATTCACCCCTCCACTTT,.,few,TRBV6-5,TRBJ1-6
CASMSGASYEQYF,TGTGCCAGCATGTCAGGGGCTTCATACGAGCAGTACTTC,.,.,TRBV28,TRBJ2-7
CASSLGTRDEQYF,TGTGCCAGCAGCTTAGGGACTAGAGACGAGCAGTACTTC,TRBD2,many,TRBV7-2,TRBJ2-7
CASSVSGTGSYEQYF,TGTGCCAGCAGCGTTTCCGGGACAGGCTCCTACGAGCAGTACTTC,TRBD1,few,TRBV9,TRBJ2-7
CASSQDLAGRLNTEAFF,TGCGCCAGCAGCCAAGATCTCGCGGGACGTTTGAACACTGAAGCTTTCTTT,.,many,TRBV4-3,TRBJ1-1
CSATLVLASTDTQYF,TGCAGTGCCACCCTTGTACTAGCGAGCACAGATACGCAGTATTTT,TRBD2,many,TRBV20-1,TRBJ2-3
CASSHGGTNYEQYF,TGTGCCAGCAGCCATGGCGGGACTAACTACGAGCAGTACTTC,TRBD2,many,TRBV7-2,TRBJ2-7
CASSTDRDTEAFF,TGTGCCAGCAGCACCGACCGGGACACTGAAGCTTTCTTT,.,.,TRBV7-3,TRBJ1-1
CASSQVNVGAGNEQFF,TGTGCCAGCAGCCAAGTTAATGTGGGGGCTGGCAATGAGCAGTTCTTC,.,.,TRBV3-1,TRBJ2-1
CASKVGTNYGYTF,TGTGCCAGCAAGGTGGGCACAAACTATGGCTACACCTTC,.,few,TRBV27,TRBJ1-2
CASYTRAPLSEQYF,TGTGCCTCCTATACGAGGGCTCCACTTTCTGAGCAGTACTTC,.,.,TRBV6-5,TRBJ2-7
CASSDPLFVRGKGESNQPQHF,TGTGCCAGCAGCGATCCTTTATTCGTCCGGGGGAAAGGAGAAAGCAATCAGCCCCAGCATTTT,.,.,TRBV7-2,TRBJ1-5
CASSLAKGPQGAKNIQYF,TGTGCCAGCAGCTTGGCCAAGGGTCCCCAAGGAGCCAAAAACATTCAGTACTTC,.,.,TRBV5-6,TRBJ2-4
CASSLDGVISNYGYTF,TGTGCCAGCAGCTTGGACGGAGTAATCTCTAACTATGGCTACACCTTC,.,.,TRBV5-4,TRBJ1-2
CASRPPSVTEAFF,TGTGCCAGCAGACCCCCCTCGGTCACTGAAGCTTTCTTT,.,few,TRBV6-6,TRBJ1-1
CASSYGTGAQYEQYF,TGTGCCAGCAGCTACGGGACAGGGGCCCAGTACGAGCAGTACTTC,TRBD1,many,TRBV7-9,TRBJ2-7
CASSQDGTGGPSSTDTQYF,TGCGCCAGCAGCCAAGATGGAACGGGGGGGCCTTCTAGCACAGATACGCAGTATTTT,TRBD2,few,TRBV4-1,TRBJ2-3
CASRPGTGGTDTQYF,TGTGCCAGCAGGCCGGGGACAGGGGGCACAGATACGCAGTATTTT,TRBD1,few,TRBV28,TRBJ2-3
CSVERTSGGQFF,TGCAGCGTTGAACGGACTAGCGGGGGGCAGTTCTTC,TRBD2,few,TRBV29-1,TRBJ2-1
CASSFAPGTALLNTEAFF,TGTGCCAGCAGTTTTGCTCCGGGGACAGCGCTATTGAACACTGAAGCTTTCTTT,TRBD1,few,TRBV28,TRBJ1-1
CASSYSTAVQNTEAFF,TGTGCCAGCAGTTACTCGACGGCGGTGCAGAACACTGAAGCTTTCTTT,.,many,TRBV6-5,TRBJ1-1
CASSLGARGTEAFF,TGTGCCAGCAGCCTGGGGGCCAGGGGGACTGAAGCTTTCTTT,TRBD1,many,TRBV4-2,TRBJ1-1
CASSLVGATDTQYF,TGTGCCAGCAGCTTAGTGGGTGCCACAGATACGCAGTATTTT,.,many,TRBV7-2,TRBJ2-3
CSARRRGQDQPQHF,TGCAGTGCTAGGAGAAGGGGGCAGGATCAGCCCCAGCATTTT,TRBD1,many,TRBV20-1,TRBJ1-5
CASSSYGTGTSGANVLTF,TGTGCCAGCAGCTCGTACGGGACAGGGACTTCTGGGGCCAACGTCCTGACTTTC,TRBD1,few,TRBV5-4,TRBJ2-6
CASSQRDGFMNTEAFF,TGTGCCAGCAGCCAGCGGGACGGTTTTATGAACACTGAAGCTTTCTTT,.,few,TRBV7-9,TRBJ1-1
CASSRGQGEAGELFF,TGTGCCAGCAGCCGCGGACAGGGCGAGGCCGGGGAGCTGTTTTTT,TRBD1,many,TRBV12-3/TRBV12-4,TRBJ2-2
CASSLDSATNEKLFF,TGTGCCAGCAGCCTGGACAGTGCAACTAATGAAAAACTGTTTTTT,.,few,TRBV28,TRBJ1-4
CATSRDHNYGYTF,TGTGCCACCAGCAGAGATCACAACTATGGCTACACCTTC,.,many,TRBV15,TRBJ1-2
CASSQGETQYF,TGTGCCAGCAGCCAGGGTGAGACCCAGTACTTC,.,many,TRBV7-2,TRBJ2-5
CASSESRGSGAKNIQYF,TGCGCCAGCAGTGAGTCGAGGGGCTCCGGGGCCAAAAACATTCAGTACTTC,.,few,TRBV10-1,TRBJ2-4
CASSQVLTVIAYGYTF,TGCGCCAGCAGCCAAGTACTTACAGTCATTGCCTATGGCTACACCTTC,.,many,TRBV4-1,TRBJ1-2
CASSQDRTGFGTEAFF,TGCGCCAGCAGCCAAGATAGGACAGGGTTCGGCACTGAAGCTTTCTTT,TRBD1,many,TRBV4-3,TRBJ1-1
CAWSADRGYYEQYF,TGTGCCTGGAGTGCTGACAGGGGCTACTACGAGCAGTACTTC,TRBD1,few,TRBV30,TRBJ2-7
CASSSQTGIEQYF,TGTGCCAGCAGTTCCCAGACGGGGATCGAGCAGTACTTC,.,many,TRBV6-6,TRBJ2-7
CASSLWSSGYEQYF,TGTGCCAGCAGCTTATGGTCTAGCGGATACGAGCAGTACTTC,TRBD2,many,TRBV13,TRBJ2-7
CASRPTGGLSLQYF,TGTGCCAGCAGACCTACAGGGGGCTTAAGCCTTCAGTACTTC,TRBD1,.,TRBV28,TRBJ2-4
CASSIPSAGALGETQYF,TGTGCCAGCAGTATCCCCTCGGCGGGGGCCCTAGGGGAGACCCAGTACTTC,.,few,TRBV12-3/TRBV12-4,TRBJ2-5
CASSESLAGWETQYF,TGCGCCAGCAGTGAGTCGCTAGCGGGGTGGGAGACCCAGTACTTC,TRBD2,.,TRBV10-2,TRBJ2-5
CASSYSDRRCFNEQFF,TGTGCCAGCAGTTACTCGGACCGTCGGTGCTTCAATGAGCAGTTCTTC,.,few,TRBV6-7,TRBJ2-1
CASSLGGDRPSYEQYF,TGTGCCAGCAGCTTAGGGGGGGACAGGCCCTCCTACGAGCAGTACTTC,TRBD1,many,TRBV7-6,TRBJ2-7
CASRNTGTPLQFF,TGTGCCAGCAGGAATACCGGGACTCCGCTGCAGTTCTTC,.,many,TRBV12-3/TRBV12-4,TRBJ2-1
CASSPPHTEAFF,TGTGCCAGCAGCCCCCCTCATACTGAAGCTTTCTTT,.,few,TRBV14,TRBJ1-1
CASSSTDRGNEQFF,TGTGCCAGCAGTTCTACGGACAGGGGCAATGAGCAGTTCTTC,TRBD1,many,TRBV12-3/TRBV12-4,TRBJ2-1
CASSHHNRDSPNYGYTF,TGTGCCAGCAGCCACCATAACAGGGACTCGCCGAACTATGGCTACACCTTC,.,.,TRBV9,TRBJ1-2
CASSPRDRRFSEAFF,TGTGCCAGCAGCCCTCGGGACAGGCGTTTTTCTGAAGCTTTCTTT,TRBD1,few,TRBV5-4,TRBJ1-1